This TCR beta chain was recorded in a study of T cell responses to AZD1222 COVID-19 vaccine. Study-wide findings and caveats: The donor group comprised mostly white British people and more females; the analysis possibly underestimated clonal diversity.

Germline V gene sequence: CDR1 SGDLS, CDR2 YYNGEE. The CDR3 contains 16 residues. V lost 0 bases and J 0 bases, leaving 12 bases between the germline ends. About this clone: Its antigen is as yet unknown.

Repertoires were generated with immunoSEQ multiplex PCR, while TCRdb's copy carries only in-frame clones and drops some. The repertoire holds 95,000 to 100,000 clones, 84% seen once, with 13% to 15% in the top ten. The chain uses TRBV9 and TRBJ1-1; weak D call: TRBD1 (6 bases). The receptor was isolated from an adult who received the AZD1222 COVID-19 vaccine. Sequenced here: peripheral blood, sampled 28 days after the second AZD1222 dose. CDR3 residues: CASSVGVGQMNTEAFF. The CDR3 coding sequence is TGTGCCAGCAGCGTAGGGGTGGGACAAATGAACACTGAAGCTTTCTTT.